This TCR beta chain is from a study of vaccination effects on CD4 cells after COVID-19. The data were produced by immunoSEQ multiplex PCR, yet TCRdb's version contains in-frame clones alone and is incomplete. In the table there are 50,000 to 70,000 clones, 70% to 85% of which are singletons. Cells that had been cultured for 10 days were the source of isolated CD4+ T cells. BNT162b2 vaccine or mRNA-1273 vaccine was given to participants in two doses. As for this clone: The target antigen is unknown.

This CDR3 is built from 16 residues. Trimming removed 3 bases at V and 0 bases at J, with 11 bases between. Germline V lookup: CDR1 KGHDR, CDR2 SFDVKD. The sequence derives from a human donor who received a COVID-19 vaccine. The sequenced sample was CD4+ T cells from PBMCs cultured without peptide, obtained after COVID-19 vaccination. V is TRBV24-1 and J is TRBJ2-1; D might be TRBD1 or TRBD2, each matching 5 bases. This chain's CDR3 is CATSDPGARSYNEQFF. CDR3 DNA sequence: TGTGCCACCAGTGATCCCGGGGCCCGCTCCTACAATGAGCAGTTCTTC.